This TCR beta chain was recorded in a study of T-cell memory formation after mild COVID-19. The study, taken as a whole, reports: Of the contracting clones, CD4+ ones lay mainly in CM and EM, and CD8+ ones in EMRA.

5'RACE primed at constant segments yielded TCR alpha and TCR beta cDNA libraries bearing sample barcodes and UMIs. MiXCR, applied by TCRdb to the 5' RACE reads, yields one record per CDR3 protein. The table has 450,000 to 650,000 distinct CDR3 sequences, 20% seen once; the top ten hold 12%. Comments on this clonotype: Its antigen is as yet unknown.

This TCR came from an adult woman who had mild COVID-19 (a few samples of this study predate the infection). Cell type and time point are not known. The specimen was PBMCs or a T cell subset sorted from them (not recorded which).

The CDR3 loop is CASSEHRVPYNEQFF. CDR3 sequence (DNA): TGTGCCAGCAGCGAACACAGGGTCCCCTACAATGAGCAGTTCTTC. V gene TRBV7-3 combines with J gene TRBJ2-1, with D perhaps TRBD1 (6 bases). Germline assignment: CDR1 SGHTA and CDR2 FQGTGA. The length of the CDR3 is 15 residues. The V end lost 5 bases, the J end lost 2 bases, and 13 bases lay between the germline ends.